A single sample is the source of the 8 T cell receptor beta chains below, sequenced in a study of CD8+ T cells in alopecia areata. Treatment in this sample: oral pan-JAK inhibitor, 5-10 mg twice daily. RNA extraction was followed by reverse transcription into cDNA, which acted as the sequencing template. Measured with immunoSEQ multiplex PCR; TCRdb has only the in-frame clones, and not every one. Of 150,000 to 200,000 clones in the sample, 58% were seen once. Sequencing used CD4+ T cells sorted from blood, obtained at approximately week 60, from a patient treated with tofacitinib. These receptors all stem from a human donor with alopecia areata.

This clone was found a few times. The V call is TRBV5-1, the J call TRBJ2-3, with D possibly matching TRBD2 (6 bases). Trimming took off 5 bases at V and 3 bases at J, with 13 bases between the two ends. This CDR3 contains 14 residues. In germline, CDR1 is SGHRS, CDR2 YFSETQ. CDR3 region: CASRENGGTDTQYF. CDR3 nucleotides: TGCGCCAGCAGGGAGAACGGGGGAACAGATACGCAGTATTTT.

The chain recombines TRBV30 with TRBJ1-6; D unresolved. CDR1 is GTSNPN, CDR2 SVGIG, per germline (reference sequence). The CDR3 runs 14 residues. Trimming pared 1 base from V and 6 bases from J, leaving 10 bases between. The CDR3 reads CAWSAGLRNSPLHF. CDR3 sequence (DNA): TGTGCCTGGAGTGCGGGTTTGCGTAATTCACCCCTCCACTTT.

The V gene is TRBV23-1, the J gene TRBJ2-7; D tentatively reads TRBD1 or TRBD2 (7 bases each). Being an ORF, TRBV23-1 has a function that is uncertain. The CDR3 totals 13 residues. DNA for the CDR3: TGCGCCAGCAGTCACCCGACAGGGAGGGGGCCTGGGGTC. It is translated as CASSHPTGRGPGV.

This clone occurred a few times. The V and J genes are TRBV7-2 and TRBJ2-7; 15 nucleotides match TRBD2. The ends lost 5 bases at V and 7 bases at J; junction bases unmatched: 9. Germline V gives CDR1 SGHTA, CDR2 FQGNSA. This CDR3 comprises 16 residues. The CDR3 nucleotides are TGTGCCAGCAGCCTCGGACTAGCGGGGGGGCTGCGAGAGCAGTACTTC. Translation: CASSLGLAGGLREQYF.

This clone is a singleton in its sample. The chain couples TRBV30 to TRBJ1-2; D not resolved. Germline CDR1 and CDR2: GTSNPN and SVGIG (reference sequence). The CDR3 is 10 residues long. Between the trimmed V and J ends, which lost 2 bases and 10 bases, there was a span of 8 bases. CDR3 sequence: CAWSRAHYTF. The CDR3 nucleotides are TGTGCCTGGAGTAGGGCCCACTACACCTTC.

The CDR3 DNA reads as TGTGCCAGCAGCCGCTCTATGAGCTCTGGAAACACCATATATTTT. Protein sequence: CASSRSMSSGNTIYF. The chain links TRBV7-2 to TRBJ1-3; no firm D call. This CDR3 has 15 residues. V lost 5 bases and J lost 0, with 11 bases in between. CDR1 is SGHTA and CDR2 is FQGNSA in the germline V gene.

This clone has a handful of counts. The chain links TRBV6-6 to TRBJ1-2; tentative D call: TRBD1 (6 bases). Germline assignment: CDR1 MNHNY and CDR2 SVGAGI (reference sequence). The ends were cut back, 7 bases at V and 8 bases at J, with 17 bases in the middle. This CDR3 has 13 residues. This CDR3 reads CASTRDTVGGYTF. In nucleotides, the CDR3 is TGTGCCAGCACTAGGGACACGGTGGGGGGCTACACCTTC.

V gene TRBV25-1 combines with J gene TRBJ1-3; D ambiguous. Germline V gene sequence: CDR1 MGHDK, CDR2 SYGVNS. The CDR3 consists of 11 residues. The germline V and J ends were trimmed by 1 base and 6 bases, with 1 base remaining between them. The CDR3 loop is CASSELNTIYF. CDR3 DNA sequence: TGTGCCAGCAGTGAATTAAACACCATATATTTT.